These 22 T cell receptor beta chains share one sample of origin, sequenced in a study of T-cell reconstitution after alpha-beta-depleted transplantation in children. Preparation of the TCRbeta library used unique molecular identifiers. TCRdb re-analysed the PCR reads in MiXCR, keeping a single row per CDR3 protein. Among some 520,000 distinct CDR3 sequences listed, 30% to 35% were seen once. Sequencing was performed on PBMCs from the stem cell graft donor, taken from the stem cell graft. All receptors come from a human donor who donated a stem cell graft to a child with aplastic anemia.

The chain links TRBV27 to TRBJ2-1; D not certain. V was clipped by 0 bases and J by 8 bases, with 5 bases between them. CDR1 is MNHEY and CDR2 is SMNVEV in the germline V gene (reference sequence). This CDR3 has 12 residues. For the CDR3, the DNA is TGTGCCAGCAGTTTATCGAACCATGAGCAGTTCTTC. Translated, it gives CASSLSNHEQFF.

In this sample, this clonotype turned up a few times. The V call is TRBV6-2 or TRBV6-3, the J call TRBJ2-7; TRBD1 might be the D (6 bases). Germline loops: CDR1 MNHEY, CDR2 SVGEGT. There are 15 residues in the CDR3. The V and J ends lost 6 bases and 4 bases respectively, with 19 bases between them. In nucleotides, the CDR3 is TGTGCCAGCAGCTTGGACACAGGGAAAATATACGAGCAGTACGTC. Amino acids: CASSLDTGKIYEQYV.

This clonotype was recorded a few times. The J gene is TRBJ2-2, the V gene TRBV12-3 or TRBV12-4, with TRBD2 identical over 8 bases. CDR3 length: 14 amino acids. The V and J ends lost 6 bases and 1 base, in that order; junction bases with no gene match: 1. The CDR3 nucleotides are TGTGCCAGCAGACTAGCGGTGAACACCGGGGAGCTGTTTTTT. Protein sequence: CASRLAVNTGELFF.

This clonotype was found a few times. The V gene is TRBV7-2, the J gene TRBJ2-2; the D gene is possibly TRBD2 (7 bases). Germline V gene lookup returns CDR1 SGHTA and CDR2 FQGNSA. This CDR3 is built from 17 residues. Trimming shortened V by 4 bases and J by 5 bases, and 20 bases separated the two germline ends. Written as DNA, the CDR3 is TGTGCCAGCAGCTCGACCGAGGGGGGGCGGGGAACCGGGGAGCTGTTTTTT. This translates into CASSSTEGGRGTGELFF.

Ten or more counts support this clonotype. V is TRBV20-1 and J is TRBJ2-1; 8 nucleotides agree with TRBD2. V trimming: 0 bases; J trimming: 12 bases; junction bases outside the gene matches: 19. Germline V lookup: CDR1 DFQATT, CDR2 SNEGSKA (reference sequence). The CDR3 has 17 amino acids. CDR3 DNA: TGCAGTGCTAGAGATCGTTTGCCTAGCGGGCTCGAAAGGAGGCAGTTCTTC. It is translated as CSARDRLPSGLERRQFF.

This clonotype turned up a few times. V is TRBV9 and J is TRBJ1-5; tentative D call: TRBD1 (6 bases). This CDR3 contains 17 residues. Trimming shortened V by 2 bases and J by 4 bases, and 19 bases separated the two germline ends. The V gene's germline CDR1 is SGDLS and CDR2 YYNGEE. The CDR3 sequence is CASSVSPEGGSNQPQHF. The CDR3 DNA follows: TGTGCCAGCAGCGTCTCCCCAGAAGGGGGTAGTAATCAGCCCCAGCATTTT.

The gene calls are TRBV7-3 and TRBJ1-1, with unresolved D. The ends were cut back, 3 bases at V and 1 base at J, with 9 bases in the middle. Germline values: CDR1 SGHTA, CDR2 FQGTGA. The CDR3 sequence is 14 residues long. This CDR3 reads CASSFTLGNTEAFF. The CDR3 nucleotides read TGTGCCAGCAGCTTTACTTTGGGGAACACTGAAGCTTTCTTT.

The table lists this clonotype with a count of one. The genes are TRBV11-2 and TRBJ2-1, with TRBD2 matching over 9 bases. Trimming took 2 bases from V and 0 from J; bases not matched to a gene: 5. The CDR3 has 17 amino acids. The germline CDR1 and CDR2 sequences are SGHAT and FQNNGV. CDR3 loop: CASSLYLREGSYNEQFF. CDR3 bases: TGTGCCAGCAGCTTATATCTGCGGGAGGGCTCCTACAATGAGCAGTTCTTC.

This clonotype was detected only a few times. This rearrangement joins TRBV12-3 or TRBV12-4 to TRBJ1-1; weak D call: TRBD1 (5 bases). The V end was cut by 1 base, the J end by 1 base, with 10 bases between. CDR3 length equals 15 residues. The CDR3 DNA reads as TGTGCCAGCAGTTTAGGGGGCAGGCGGAACACTGAAGCTTTCTTT. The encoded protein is CASSLGGRRNTEAFF.

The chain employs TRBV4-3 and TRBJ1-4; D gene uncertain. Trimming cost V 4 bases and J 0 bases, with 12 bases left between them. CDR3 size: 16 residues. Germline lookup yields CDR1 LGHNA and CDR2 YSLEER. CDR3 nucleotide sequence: TGCGCCAGCAGCCCAGACACAGCGGCAACTAATGAAAAACTGTTTTTT. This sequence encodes CASSPDTAATNEKLFF.

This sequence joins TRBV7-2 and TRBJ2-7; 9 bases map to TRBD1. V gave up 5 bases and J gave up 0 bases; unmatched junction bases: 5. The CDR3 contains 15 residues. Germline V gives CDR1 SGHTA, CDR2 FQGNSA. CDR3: CASSHGQGLSYEQYF. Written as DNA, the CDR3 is TGTGCCAGCAGCCACGGACAGGGGCTCTCCTACGAGCAGTACTTC. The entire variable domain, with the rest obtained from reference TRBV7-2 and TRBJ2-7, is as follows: GAGVSQSPSNKVTEKGKDVELRCDPISGHTALYWYRQSLGQGLEFLIYFQGNSAPDKSGLPSDRFSAERTGGSVSTLTIQRTQQEDSAVYLCASSHGQGLSYEQYFGPGTRLTVT.

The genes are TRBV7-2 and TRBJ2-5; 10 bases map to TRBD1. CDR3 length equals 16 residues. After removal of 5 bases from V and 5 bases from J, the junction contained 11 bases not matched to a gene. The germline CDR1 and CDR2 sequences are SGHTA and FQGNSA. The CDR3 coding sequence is TGTGCCAGCAGCCCGACCAGACAGGGGGCTTGGGAGACCCAGTACTTC. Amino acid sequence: CASSPTRQGAWETQYF.

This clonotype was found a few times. This CDR3 is CASSAGGGAEQYV. The CDR3 bases are TGTGCCAGCAGCGCGGGAGGGGGGGCCGAGCAGTACGTC. The chain links TRBV12-3 or TRBV12-4 to TRBJ2-7; 9 nucleotides line up with TRBD2. The V and J ends lost 6 bases and 6 bases, in that order; junction bases with no gene match: 6. This CDR3 is 13 amino acids long.

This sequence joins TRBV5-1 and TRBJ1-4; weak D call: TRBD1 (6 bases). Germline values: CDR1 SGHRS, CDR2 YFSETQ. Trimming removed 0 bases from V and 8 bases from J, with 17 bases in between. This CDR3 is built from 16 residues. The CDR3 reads CASSLAEGRGGEKLFF. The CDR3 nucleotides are TGCGCCAGCAGCTTGGCCGAAGGCAGGGGCGGCGAAAAACTGTTTTTT.

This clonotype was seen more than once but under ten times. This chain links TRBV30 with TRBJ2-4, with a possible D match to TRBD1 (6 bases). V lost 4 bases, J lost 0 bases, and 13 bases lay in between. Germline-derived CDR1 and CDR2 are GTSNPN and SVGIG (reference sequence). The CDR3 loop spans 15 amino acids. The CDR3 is CAWTTSGVAKNIQYF. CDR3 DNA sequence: TGTGCCTGGACCACGTCAGGGGTAGCCAAAAACATTCAGTACTTC.

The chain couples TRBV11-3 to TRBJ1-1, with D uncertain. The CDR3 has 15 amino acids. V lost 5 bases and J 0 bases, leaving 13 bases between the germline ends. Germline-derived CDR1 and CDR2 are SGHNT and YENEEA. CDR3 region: CASSARWPVNTEAFF. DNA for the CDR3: TGTGCCAGCAGCGCCCGTTGGCCAGTGAACACTGAAGCTTTCTTT.

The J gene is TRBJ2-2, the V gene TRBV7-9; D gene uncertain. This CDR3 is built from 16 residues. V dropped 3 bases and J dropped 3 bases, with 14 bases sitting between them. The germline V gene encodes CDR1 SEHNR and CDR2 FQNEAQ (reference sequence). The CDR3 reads CASSFDKTVDTGELFF. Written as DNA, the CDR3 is TGTGCCAGCAGCTTCGACAAGACGGTGGACACCGGGGAGCTGTTTTTT.

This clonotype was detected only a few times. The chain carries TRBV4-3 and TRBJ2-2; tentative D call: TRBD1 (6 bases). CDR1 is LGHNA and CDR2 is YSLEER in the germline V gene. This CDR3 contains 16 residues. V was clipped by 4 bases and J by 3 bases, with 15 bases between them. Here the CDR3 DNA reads TGCGCCAGCAGCCCCCCCGGGCAGGGGTACACCGGGGAGCTGTTTTTT. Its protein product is CASSPPGQGYTGELFF.

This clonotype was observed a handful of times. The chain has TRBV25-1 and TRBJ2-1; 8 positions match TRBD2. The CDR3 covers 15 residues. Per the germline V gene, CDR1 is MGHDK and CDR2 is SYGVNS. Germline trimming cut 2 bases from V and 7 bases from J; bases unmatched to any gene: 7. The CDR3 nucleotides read TGTGCCAGCAGTGAAGTAACTAGCGGAGGGAATGAGCAGTTCTTC. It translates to CASSEVTSGGNEQFF.

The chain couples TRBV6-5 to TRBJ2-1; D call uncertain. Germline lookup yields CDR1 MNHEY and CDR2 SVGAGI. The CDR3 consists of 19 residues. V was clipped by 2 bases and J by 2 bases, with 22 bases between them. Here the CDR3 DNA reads TGTGCCAGCAGTTACACGACTGCGGCCTTGACGGACGCCTACAATGAGCAGTTCTTC. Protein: CASSYTTAALTDAYNEQFF.

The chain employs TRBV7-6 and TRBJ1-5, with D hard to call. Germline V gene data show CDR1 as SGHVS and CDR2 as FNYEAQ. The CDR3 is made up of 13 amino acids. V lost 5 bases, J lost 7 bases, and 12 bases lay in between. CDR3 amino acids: CASSLGPRQPQHF. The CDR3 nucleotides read TGTGCCAGCAGCCTCGGACCACGCCAGCCCCAGCATTTT. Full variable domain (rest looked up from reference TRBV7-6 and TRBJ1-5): GAGVSQSPRYKVTKRGQDVALRCDPISGHVSLYWYRQALGQGPEFLTYFNYEAQQDKSGLPNDRFSAERPEGSISTLTIQRTEQRDSAMYRCASSLGPRQPQHFGDGTRLSIL.

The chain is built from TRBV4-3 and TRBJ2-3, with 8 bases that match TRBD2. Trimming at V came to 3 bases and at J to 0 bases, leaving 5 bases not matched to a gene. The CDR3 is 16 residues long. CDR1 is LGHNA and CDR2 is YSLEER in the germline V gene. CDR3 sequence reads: CASSQGVAGSTDTQYF. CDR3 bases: TGCGCCAGCAGCCAGGGAGTAGCGGGGAGCACAGATACGCAGTATTTT.